This T cell receptor (beta chain) was identified in a study of cytomegalovirus exposure and HLA in healthy donors. General study points: Later genetic work tied a missense DCLRE1C variant to beta-chain V and J trimming. Most CMV-associated TCR beta chains were later found to appear HLA-restricted.

Comments on this clone: Its cognate antigen is unknown.

The germline CDR1 and CDR2 sequences are SGHDT and YYEEEE. With 5 bases removed from V and 3 bases from J, the gap between germline ends came to 11 bases. The CDR3 totals 14 residues. The PCR employed 60 Vbeta primers together with 13 Jbeta primers. Sequenced by immunoSEQ multiplex PCR; TCRdb stores in-frame clones only, minus some. The table shows approximately 270,000 clones, with about 80% occurring only once. The rearrangement links TRBV5-6 to TRBJ2-2, with a tentative D call TRBD1 (6 bases). This receptor was taken from a girl aged 2-10 years in good health and CMV-seronegative. The sequencing sample was made of PBMCs. The CDR3, as DNA: TGTGCCAGCAGACGAGGGGGTTACACCGGGGAGCTGTTTTTT. Protein product: CASRRGGYTGELFF.